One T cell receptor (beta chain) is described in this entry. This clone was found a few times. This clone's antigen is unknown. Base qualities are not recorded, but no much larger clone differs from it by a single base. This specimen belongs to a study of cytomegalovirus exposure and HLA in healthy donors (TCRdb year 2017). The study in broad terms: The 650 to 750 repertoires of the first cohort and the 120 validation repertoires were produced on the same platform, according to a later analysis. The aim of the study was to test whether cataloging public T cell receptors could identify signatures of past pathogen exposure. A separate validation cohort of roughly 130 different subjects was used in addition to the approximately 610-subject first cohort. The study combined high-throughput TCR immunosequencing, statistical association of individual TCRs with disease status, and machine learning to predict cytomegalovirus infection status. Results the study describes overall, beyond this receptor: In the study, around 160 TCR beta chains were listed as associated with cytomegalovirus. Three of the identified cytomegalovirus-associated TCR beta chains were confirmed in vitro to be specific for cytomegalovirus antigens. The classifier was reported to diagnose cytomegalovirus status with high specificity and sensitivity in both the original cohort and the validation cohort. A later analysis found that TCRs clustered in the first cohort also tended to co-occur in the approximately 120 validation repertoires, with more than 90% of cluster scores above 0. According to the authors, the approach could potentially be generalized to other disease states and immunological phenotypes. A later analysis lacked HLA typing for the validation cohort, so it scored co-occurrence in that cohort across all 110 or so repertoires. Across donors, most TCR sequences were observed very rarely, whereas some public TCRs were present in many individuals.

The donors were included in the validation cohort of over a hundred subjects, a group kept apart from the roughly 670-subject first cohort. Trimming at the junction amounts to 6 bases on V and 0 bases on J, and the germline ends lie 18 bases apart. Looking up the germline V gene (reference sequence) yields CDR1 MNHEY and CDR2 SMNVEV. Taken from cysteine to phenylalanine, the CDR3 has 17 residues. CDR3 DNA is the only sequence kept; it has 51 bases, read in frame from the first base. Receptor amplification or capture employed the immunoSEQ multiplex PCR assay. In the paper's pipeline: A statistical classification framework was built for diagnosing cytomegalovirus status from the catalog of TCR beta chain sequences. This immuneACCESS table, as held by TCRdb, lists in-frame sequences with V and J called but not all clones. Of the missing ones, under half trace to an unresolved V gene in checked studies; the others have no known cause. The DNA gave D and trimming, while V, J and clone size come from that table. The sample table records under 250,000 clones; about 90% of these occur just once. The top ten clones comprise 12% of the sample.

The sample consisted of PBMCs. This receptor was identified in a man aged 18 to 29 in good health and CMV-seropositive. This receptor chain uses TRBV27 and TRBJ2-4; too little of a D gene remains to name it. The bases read TGTGCCAGCAGACCGGCCCTAGGGCTGCTAGCCAAAAACATTCAGTACTTC. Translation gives CASRPALGLLAKNIQYF.